The T cell receptor (beta chain) under discussion was sequenced for a study of Ad26.COV2.S vaccination and SARS-CoV-2 variants. Profiled with immunoSEQ multiplex PCR; TCRdb holds only in-frame clones, not every one. The sample includes about 680,000 clones, roughly 90% of them seen just once. The V segment lost 1 base and the J segment 1 base; nucleotides outside the gene matches: 4. In germline, CDR1 is SGHTA, CDR2 FQGNSA. The CDR3 extends over 16 amino acids. Specified treatment: about 20 received Ad26.COV2.S at low or high dose, single or two shots; 5 received placebo; per-sample allocation not given. The samples date from day 63 after the first vaccine or placebo injection.

The J gene is TRBJ2-3, the V gene TRBV7-2; TRBD2 aligns across 8 bases. The sequenced sample was peripheral blood, obtained in a trial of Ad26.COV2.S vaccine versus placebo. This TCR was recovered from a person between 18 and 59 years old who received the Ad26.COV2.S COVID-19 vaccine or a placebo. The CDR3 DNA reads TGTGCCAGCAGCTTAGATCCAGCGGGGGGCACAGATACGCAGTATTTT. Translated, it gives CASSLDPAGGTDTQYF.